The clone carrying this T cell receptor (beta chain) was seen just once. Its antigen is unidentified. This entry comes from a study of graft-versus-host responses after intestinal transplantation. General study points: Peak GvH clone levels in circulation were associated with early post-transplant HvG declines. Recipient marrow contained GvH clones, some of which appeared first in ileum or blood.

The protocol was immunoSEQ multiplex PCR, while the TCRdb copy is restricted to in-frame clones and leaves out a portion. The table shows about 40,000 clones, with about 90% occurring only once. Germline CDR1 MNHEY, CDR2 SVGAGI. The CDR3 totals 14 residues. With 2 bases removed from V and 7 bases from J, the gap between germline ends came to 12 bases. The gene calls are TRBV6-5 and TRBJ1-5; D ambiguous. Material: PBMCs, obtained about 310 days after intestinal transplant. The origin of this receptor is a human patient who received an intestinal transplant, so some T cells may come from the graft donor. CDR3 amino acids: CASSYTGSQQPQHF. CDR3 coding DNA: TGTGCCAGCAGTTACACGGGGAGCCAACAGCCCCAGCATTTT.